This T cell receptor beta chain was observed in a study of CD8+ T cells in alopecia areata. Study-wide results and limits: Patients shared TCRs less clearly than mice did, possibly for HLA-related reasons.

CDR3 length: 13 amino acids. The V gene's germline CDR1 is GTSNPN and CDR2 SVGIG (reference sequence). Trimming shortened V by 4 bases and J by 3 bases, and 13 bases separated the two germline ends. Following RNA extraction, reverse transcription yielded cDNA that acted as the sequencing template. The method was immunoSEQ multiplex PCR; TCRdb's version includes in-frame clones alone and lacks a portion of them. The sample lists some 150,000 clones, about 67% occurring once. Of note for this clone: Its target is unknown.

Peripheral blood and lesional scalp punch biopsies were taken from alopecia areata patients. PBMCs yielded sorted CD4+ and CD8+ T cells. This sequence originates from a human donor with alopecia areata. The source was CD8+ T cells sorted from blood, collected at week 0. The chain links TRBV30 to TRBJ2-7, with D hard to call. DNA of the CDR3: TGTGCCTGGAATCGGAGTGAAGTCTACGAGCAGTACTTC. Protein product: CAWNRSEVYEQYF.